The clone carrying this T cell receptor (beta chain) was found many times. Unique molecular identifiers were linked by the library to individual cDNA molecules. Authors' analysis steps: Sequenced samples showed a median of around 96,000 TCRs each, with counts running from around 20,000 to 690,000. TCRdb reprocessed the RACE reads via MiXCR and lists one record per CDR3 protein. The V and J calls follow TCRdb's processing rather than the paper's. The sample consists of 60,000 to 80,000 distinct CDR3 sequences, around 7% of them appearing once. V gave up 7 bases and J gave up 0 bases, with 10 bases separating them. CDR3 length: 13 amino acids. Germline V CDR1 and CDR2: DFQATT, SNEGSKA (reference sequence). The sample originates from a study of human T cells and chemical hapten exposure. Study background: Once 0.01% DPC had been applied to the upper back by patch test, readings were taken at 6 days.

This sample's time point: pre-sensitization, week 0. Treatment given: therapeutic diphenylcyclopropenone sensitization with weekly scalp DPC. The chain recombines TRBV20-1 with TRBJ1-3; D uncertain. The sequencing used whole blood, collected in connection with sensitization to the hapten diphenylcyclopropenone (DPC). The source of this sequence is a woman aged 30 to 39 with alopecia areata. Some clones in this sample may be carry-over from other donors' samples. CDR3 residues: CSVGFDSGNTIYF. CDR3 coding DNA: TGCAGTGTAGGGTTTGACTCTGGAAACACCATATATTTT.